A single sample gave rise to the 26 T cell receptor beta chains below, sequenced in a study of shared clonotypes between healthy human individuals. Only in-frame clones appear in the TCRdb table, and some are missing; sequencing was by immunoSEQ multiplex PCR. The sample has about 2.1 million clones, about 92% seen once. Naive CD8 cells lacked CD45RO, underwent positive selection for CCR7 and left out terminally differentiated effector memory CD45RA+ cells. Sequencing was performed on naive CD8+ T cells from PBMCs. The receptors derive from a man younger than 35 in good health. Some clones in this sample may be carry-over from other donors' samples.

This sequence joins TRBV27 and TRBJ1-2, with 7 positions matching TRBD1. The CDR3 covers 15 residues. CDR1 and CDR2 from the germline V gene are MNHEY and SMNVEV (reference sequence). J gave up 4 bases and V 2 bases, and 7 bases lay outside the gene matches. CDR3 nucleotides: TGTGCCAGCAGTTTAAGGTCAGGGGGGGCCTATGGCTACACCTTC. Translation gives CASSLRSGGAYGYTF.

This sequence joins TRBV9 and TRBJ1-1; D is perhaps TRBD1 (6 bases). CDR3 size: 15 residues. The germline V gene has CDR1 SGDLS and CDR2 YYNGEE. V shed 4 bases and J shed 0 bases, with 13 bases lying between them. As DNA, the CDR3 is TGTGCCAGCAGCCCACGGACAGCTATGAACACTGAAGCTTTCTTT. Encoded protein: CASSPRTAMNTEAFF.

The CDR3 DNA reads TGTGCCAGCAGCCTGGGGGCAGCGTCTCCGGAGGACTATGGCTACACCTTC. Encoded protein: CASSLGAASPEDYGYTF. V gene TRBV7-3 combines with J gene TRBJ1-2; possible D gene TRBD1, 6 bases. Germline CDR1 SGHTA, CDR2 FQGTGA. The CDR3 sequence is 17 residues long. Between the trimmed V and J ends, which lost 5 bases and 3 bases, there was a span of 22 bases.

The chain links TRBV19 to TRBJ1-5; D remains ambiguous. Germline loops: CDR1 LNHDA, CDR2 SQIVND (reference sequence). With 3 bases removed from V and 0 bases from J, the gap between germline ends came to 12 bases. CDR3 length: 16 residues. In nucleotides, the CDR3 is TGTGCCAGTAGTATTCCCCTGGCATATAGCAATCAGCCCCAGCATTTT. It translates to CASSIPLAYSNQPQHF.

CDR3 bases: TGTGCCAGCAGCTCAGGGGGAGTCTCAGATACGCAGTATTTT. It translates to CASSSGGVSDTQYF. The chain couples TRBV5-6 to TRBJ2-3, with TRBD1 matching over 7 bases. Germline CDR1 SGHDT, CDR2 YYEEEE. V was clipped by 3 bases and J by 4 bases; unmatched bases: 5. The CDR3 consists of 14 residues.

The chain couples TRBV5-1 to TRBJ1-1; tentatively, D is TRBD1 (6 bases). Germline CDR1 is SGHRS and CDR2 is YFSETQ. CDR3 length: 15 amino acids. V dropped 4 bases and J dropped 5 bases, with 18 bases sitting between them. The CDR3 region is CASSLSVGARTEAFF. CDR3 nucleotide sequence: TGCGCCAGCAGCCTATCGGTGGGGGCTAGGACTGAAGCTTTCTTT.

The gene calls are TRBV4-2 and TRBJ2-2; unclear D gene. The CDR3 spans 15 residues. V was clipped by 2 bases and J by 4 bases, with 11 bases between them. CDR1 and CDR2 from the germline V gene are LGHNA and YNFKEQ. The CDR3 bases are TGTGCCAGCAGCCAAATGGTGACTCTCACCGGGGAGCTGTTTTTT. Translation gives CASSQMVTLTGELFF.

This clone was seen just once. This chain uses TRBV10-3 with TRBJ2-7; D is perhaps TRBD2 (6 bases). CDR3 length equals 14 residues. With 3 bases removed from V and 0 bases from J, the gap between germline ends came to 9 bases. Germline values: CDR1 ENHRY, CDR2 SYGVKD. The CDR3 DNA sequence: TGTGCCATCAGTGAAGGGACTCGCTCCTACGAGCAGTACTTC. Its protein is CAISEGTRSYEQYF.

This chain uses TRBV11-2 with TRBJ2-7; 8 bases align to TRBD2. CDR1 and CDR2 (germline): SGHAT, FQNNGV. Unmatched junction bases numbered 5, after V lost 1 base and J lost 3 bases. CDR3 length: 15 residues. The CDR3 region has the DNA TGTGCCAGCAGCTTAGGAACGGGAGGGGACTACGAGCAGTACTTC. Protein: CASSLGTGGDYEQYF.

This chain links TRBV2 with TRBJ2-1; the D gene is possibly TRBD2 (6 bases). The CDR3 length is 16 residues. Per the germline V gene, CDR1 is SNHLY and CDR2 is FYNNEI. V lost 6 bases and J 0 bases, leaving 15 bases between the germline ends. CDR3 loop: CASRSTSRSSYNEQFF. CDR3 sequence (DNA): TGTGCCAGCAGATCGACTAGTAGGAGCTCCTACAATGAGCAGTTCTTC.

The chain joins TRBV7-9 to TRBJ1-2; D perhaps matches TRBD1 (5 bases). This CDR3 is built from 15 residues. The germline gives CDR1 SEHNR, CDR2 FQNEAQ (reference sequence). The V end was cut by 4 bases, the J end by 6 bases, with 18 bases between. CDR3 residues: CASSSRTRFVDGYTF. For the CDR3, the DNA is TGTGCCAGCAGCTCCCGGACAAGATTTGTGGATGGCTACACCTTC.

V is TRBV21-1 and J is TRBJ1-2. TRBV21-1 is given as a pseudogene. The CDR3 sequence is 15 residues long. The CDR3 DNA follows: TGTGCCAGCAGCAAATGCCCGAGGGCGGACTATGGCTACACCTTC. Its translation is CASSKCPRADYGYTF.

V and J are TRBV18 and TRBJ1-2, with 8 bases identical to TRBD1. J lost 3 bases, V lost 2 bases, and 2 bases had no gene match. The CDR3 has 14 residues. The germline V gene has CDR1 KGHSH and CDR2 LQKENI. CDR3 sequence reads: CASSPAGGDYGYTF. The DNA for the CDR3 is TGTGCCAGCTCACCAGCAGGGGGCGACTATGGCTACACCTTC. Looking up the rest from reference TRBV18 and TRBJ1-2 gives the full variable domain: NAGVMQNPRHLVRRRGQEARLRCSPMKGHSHVYWYRQLPEEGLKFMVYLQKENIIDESGMPKERFSAEFPKEGPSILRIQQVVRGDSAAYFCASSPAGGDYGYTFGSGTRLTVV.

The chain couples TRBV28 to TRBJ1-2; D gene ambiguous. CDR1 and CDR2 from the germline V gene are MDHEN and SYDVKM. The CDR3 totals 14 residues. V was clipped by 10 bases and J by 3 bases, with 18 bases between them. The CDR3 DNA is TGTGCCACCAAGAGGGAGTTGGGGTACTATGGCTACACCTTC. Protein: CATKRELGYYGYTF.

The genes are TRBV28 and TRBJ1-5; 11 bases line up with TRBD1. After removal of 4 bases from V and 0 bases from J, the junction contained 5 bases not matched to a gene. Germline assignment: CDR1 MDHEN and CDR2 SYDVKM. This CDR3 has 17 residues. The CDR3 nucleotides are TGTGCCAGCAGTTCGGGACAGGGGGATTTTAGCAATCAGCCCCAGCATTTT. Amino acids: CASSSGQGDFSNQPQHF.

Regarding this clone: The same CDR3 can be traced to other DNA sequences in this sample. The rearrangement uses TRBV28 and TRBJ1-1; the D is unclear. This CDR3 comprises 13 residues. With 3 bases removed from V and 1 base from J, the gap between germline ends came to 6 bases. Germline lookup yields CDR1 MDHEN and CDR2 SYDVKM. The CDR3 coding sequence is TGTGCCAGCAGTTTTGGAGAGAACACTGAAGCTTTCTTT. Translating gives CASSFGENTEAFF.

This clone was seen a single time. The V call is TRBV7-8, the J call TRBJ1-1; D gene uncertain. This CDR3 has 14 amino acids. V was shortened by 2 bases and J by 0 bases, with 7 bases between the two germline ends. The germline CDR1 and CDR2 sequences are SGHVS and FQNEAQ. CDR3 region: CASSLNTLNTEAFF. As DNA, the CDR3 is TGTGCCAGCAGCTTAAACACTTTGAACACTGAAGCTTTCTTT. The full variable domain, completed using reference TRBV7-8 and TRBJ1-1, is GAGVSQSPRYKVAKRGQDVALRCDPISGHVSLFWYQQALGQGPEFLTYFQNEAQLDKSGLPSDRFFAERPEGSVSTLKIQRTQQEDSAVYLCASSLNTLNTEAFFGQGTRLTVV.

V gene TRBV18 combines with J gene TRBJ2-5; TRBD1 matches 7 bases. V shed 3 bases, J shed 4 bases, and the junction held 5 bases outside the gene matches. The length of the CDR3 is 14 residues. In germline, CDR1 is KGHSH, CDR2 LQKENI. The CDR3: CASSPDRDGETQYF. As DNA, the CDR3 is TGTGCCAGCTCACCCGACAGGGACGGAGAGACCCAGTACTTC.

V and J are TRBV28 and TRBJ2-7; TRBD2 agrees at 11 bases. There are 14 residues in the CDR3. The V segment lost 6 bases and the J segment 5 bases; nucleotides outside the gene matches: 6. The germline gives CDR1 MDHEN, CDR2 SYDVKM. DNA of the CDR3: TGTGCCAGCAGCCCGGGGACTAGCGGCAACGAGCAGTACTTC. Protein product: CASSPGTSGNEQYF. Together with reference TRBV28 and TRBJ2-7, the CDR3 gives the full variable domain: DVKVTQSSRYLVKRTGEKVFLECVQDMDHENMFWYRQDPGLGLRLIYFSYDVKMKEKGDIPEGYSVSREKKERFSLILESASTNQTSMYLCASSPGTSGNEQYFGPGTRLTVT.

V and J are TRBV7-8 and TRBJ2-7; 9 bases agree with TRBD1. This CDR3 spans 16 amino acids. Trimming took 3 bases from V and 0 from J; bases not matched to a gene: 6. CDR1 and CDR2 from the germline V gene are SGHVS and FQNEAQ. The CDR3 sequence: CASSFPGQGTSYEQYF. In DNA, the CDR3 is TGTGCCAGCAGCTTCCCGGGACAGGGAACCTCCTACGAGCAGTACTTC.

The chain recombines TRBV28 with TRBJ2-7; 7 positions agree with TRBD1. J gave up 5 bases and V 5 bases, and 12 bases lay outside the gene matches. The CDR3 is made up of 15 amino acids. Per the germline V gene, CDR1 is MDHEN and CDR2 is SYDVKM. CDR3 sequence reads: CASSPGDREVHEQYF. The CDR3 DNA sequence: TGTGCCAGCAGTCCAGGCGACAGGGAAGTCCACGAGCAGTACTTC.

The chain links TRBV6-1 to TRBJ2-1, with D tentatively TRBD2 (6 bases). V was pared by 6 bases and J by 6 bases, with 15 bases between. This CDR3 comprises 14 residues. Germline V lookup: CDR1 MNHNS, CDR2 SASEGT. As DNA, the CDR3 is TGTGCCAGCAGGGAGGGACTTCGGGGCAATGAGCAGTTCTTC. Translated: CASREGLRGNEQFF.

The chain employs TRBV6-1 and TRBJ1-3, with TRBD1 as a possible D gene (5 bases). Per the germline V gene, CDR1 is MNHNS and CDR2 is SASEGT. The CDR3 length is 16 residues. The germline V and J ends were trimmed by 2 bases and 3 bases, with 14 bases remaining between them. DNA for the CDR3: TGTGCCAGCAGTGAATTCGCGATGACAGTTGGAAACACCATATATTTT. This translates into CASSEFAMTVGNTIYF.

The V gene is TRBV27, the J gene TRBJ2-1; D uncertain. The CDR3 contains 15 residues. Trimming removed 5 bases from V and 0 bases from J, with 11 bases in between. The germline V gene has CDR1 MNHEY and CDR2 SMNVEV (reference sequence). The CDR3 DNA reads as TGTGCCAGCAGTCCCTCATCAAGCTCCTACAATGAGCAGTTCTTC. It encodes CASSPSSSSYNEQFF.

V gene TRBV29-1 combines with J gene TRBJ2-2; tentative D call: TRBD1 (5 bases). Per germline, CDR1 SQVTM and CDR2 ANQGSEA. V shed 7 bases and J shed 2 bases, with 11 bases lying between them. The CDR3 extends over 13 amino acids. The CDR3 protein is CSGGLGNTGELFF. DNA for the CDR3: TGCAGCGGGGGCCTCGGCAACACCGGGGAGCTGTTTTTT.

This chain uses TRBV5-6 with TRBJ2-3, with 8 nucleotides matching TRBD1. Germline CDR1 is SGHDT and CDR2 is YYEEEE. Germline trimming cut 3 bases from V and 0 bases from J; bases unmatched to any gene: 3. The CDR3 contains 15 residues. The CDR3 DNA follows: TGTGCCAGCAGCTCCCGGACAGGGAGCACAGATACGCAGTATTTT. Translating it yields CASSSRTGSTDTQYF.